The 9 T cell receptor beta chains in this list originate from one sample, sequenced in a study of cytomegalovirus exposure and HLA in healthy donors. PCR involved 60 Vbeta and 13 Jbeta primers. Clones were read by immunoSEQ multiplex PCR, and TCRdb kept only the in-frame ones, dropping some. The sample records around 190,000 clones, 70% to 80% being singletons. Sequencing was performed on PBMCs. All receptors derive from a woman aged 25 to 45 in good health and CMV-seronegative.

The rearrangement links TRBV5-1 to TRBJ2-7, with a possible D match to TRBD2 (5 bases). The V end was cut by 3 bases, the J end by 0 bases, with 13 bases between. Germline lookup yields CDR1 SGHRS and CDR2 YFSETQ. The CDR3 sequence is 15 residues long. The CDR3 sequence is CASSSGFPISYEQYF. The CDR3 DNA reads TGCGCCAGCAGCTCGGGATTTCCGATCTCCTACGAGCAGTACTTC.

This clone was recorded a few times. The chain couples TRBV7-9 to TRBJ2-1; 16 bases match TRBD2. The germline V gene has CDR1 SEHNR and CDR2 FQNEAQ (reference sequence). V trimming: 5 bases; J trimming: 5 bases; junction bases outside the gene matches: 12. This CDR3 region has 19 residues. The CDR3 sequence is CASSLAGGLAGGPDNEQFF. In DNA form, the CDR3 reads TGTGCCAGCAGCCTCGCCGGGGGACTAGCGGGGGGGCCTGACAATGAGCAGTTCTTC.

The chain links TRBV5-1 to TRBJ1-4, with 9 bases aligning to TRBD1. The germline V gene has CDR1 SGHRS and CDR2 YFSETQ. The CDR3 length is 15 residues. V shed 1 base, J shed 7 bases, and the junction held 5 bases outside the gene matches. The CDR3 nucleotides are TGCGCCAGCAGCTTGATACAGGGGGCGCCTGAAAAACTGTTTTTT. As protein: CASSLIQGAPEKLFF.

This rearrangement joins TRBV19 to TRBJ2-7; tentatively, D is TRBD2 (5 bases). V shed 3 bases and J shed 5 bases, with 11 bases lying between them. The length of the CDR3 is 13 residues. The V gene's germline CDR1 is LNHDA and CDR2 SQIVND (reference sequence). The CDR3 DNA sequence: TGTGCCAGTAGTATTTCAGGAGGCCACGAGCAGTACTTC. It translates to CASSISGGHEQYF.

This clone showed up just once. This chain joins TRBV5-6 and TRBJ1-1; D possibly corresponds to TRBD1 (5 bases). Germline CDR1 and CDR2: SGHDT and YYEEEE. The CDR3 runs to 12 residues. V lost 4 bases, J lost 8 bases, and 12 bases lay in between. CDR3 region: CASSLGRTEAFF. CDR3 coding DNA: TGTGCCAGCAGCCTGGGGCGGACAGAAGCTTTCTTT.

This sequence joins TRBV7-8 and TRBJ2-4; 7 bases are a match to TRBD1. The CDR3 runs to 15 residues. V shed 5 bases and J 1 base; nucleotides not matched to a gene: 5. Germline CDR1 and CDR2: SGHVS and FQNEAQ. CDR3 sequence (DNA): TGTGCCAGCAGCACGCCGACAGGGGCCAAAAACATTCAGTACTTC. It yields the protein CASSTPTGAKNIQYF. The full variable domain, in which reference TRBV7-8 and TRBJ2-4 provide the parts outside the CDR3, is GAGVSQSPRYKVAKRGQDVALRCDPISGHVSLFWYQQALGQGPEFLTYFQNEAQLDKSGLPSDRFFAERPEGSVSTLKIQRTQQEDSAVYLCASSTPTGAKNIQYFGAGTRLSVL.

This clone was recorded once. The chain is built from TRBV7-9 and TRBJ1-4; no clear D gene. Germline V gene data show CDR1 as SEHNR and CDR2 as FQNEAQ (reference sequence). The CDR3 spans 12 residues. Trimming took off 11 bases at V and 7 bases at J, with 14 bases between the two ends. CDR3 bases: TGTGCCTCTCACAGTATCGGTGAAAAACTGTTTTTT. Translating it yields CASHSIGEKLFF.

V is TRBV5-1 and J is TRBJ1-2; D not resolved. The CDR3 consists of 14 residues. The V gene's germline CDR1 is SGHRS and CDR2 YFSETQ. V lost 0 bases and J lost 0, with 6 bases in between. The DNA of the CDR3 is TGCGCCAGCAGCTTGGCCGGTCCTAACTATGGCTACACCTTC. This gives the protein CASSLAGPNYGYTF.

The gene calls are TRBV5-6 and TRBJ2-6; D is possibly TRBD1 (6 bases). Trimming removed 2 bases from V and 0 bases from J, with 18 bases in between. The CDR3 covers 19 residues. The germline V gene encodes CDR1 SGHDT and CDR2 YYEEEE. Written as DNA, the CDR3 is TGTGCCAGCAGCTTTGATCAACAGGGCCCCCTCTCTGGGGCCAACGTCCTGACTTTC. This sequence encodes CASSFDQQGPLSGANVLTF.